This T cell receptor beta chain was sequenced in a study of CD8+CD57+ T cells in acquired aplastic anemia. About the study: Sorted cells (CD4+ and CD8+) yielded DNA amounts that averaged roughly 3 ug. Notes on the study in general: Patients did not significantly differ from controls in CD8+ Simpson's diversity. Shared by patients and controls, approximately 29 CD8+ CDR3s were abundant in patients.

The germline V gene encodes CDR1 SGHAT and CDR2 FQNNGV. The CDR3 spans 15 residues. Trimming took off 9 bases at V and 0 bases at J, with 16 bases between the two ends. The study profiled TCR beta VDJ and CDR3 using genomic DNA as template. Each CDR3 protein gets one entry after TCRdb re-called the reads with MiXCR. This table has some 200,000 distinct CDR3 sequences, under 55% appearing once. This clonotype appeared many times. What it binds is not known. All patients picked for sequencing had shown, by flow cytometry, an expansion of CD8+CD57+ cells. By the time of blood sampling, patients had still received no therapy.

The chain links TRBV11-2 to TRBJ2-3, with D possibly TRBD1 on 6 matching bases. Sequencing was done on a sample of sorted CD4+, CD8+, or CD8+CD57+ T cells (not recorded which) from PBMCs. The TCR sequence derives from a human donor with aplastic anemia. Here the CDR3 reads CASSPDRISTDTQYF. The CDR3 DNA sequence: TGTGCCAGTTCACCGGACAGAATAAGCACAGATACGCAGTATTTT.